The entry below gives a single T cell receptor beta chain sequence along with its context. This clonotype has at least ten counts. Its antigen is unknown. No per-base quality is available; no much larger clone lies one base away. The entry originates in a study of neurological immune-mediated disorders (dated by TCRdb to 2018 to 2020). Regarding the study in general: Among the 34 multiple sclerosis patients, relapsing-remitting MS was present in 31 and secondary progressive MS was present in 3. The study compared peripheral blood TCR-beta repertoires of HTLV-I-associated myelopathy (HAM/TSP) patients, multiple sclerosis patients and healthy controls using UMI-based sequencing. The 100 to 110 TCR-beta libraries covered PBMC samples along with longitudinal samples, technical triplicates, and paired sorted CD4+ and CD8+ T-cell subsets. Longitudinal HAM/TSP donors and healthy donors each had 3 time-points at intervals of about 3-40 months. The cohort comprised about 68 subjects: about 14 HAM/TSP patients, 35 or so multiple sclerosis patients and approximately 20 healthy controls. Overall study results and their limits: TCR clonal expansion was greatest in HAM/TSP patients and smallest in MS patients, who ranked below even healthy controls. No identical CDR3 amino acid sequences were shared among expanded clones across subjects, suggesting private TCR-beta repertoires in all groups. The MS cluster was not associated with any clinical or MRI features, and the authors stated that larger cohorts are needed. Repertoires from 18 of 34 MS patients were grouped by phylogenetic analysis into a cluster of related CDR3 sequences, suggesting a possible repertoire-level signature.

cDNA was synthesized by template-switch 5'RACE using a primer carrying a 10-nucleotide random unique molecular identifier by which each TCR transcript was tagged. Each sequencing run produced over 160 million TCR-beta sequences covering 15-18 subjects. The RNeasy kit was used for extraction of total RNA. The KAPA Real-time Library Amplification kit was used to amplify TCR-beta VDJ regions with primers targeting the TCR constant region and the 5'RACE anchor. Sample indexes and Illumina adaptors were added in a first PCR, after which library yield was increased in a second PCR. After purification with Ampure beads, the TCR product of roughly 650 bp was size-selected on a 2% E-gel SizeSelection system. Before pooling, library quality was checked on a Bioanalyzer, concentration was measured with Qubit, and libraries were quantified with the Kapa Library Quantification kit. An Illumina HiSeq 2500 was used to sequence the libraries paired-end at 2 x 150 bp. To increase sequence diversity, about 25-31% phiX was spiked into each library pool. From the authors' description of their analysis: The quality-filtered reads were processed with the UMI-based MiGEC pipeline, whose error correction step removed more than 80% of the raw TCR sequences. VDJ genes were aligned to IMGT germline references, and clonotypes were defined by unique CDR3 amino acid sequence plus V-J genes. Clonal expansion, Shannon diversity and CDR3 relatedness (CalcPairwiseDistances, ClusterSamples) were evaluated with VDJtools, and phylogenetic trees were built with CLCbio workbench. Using coefficient-of-variation modelling across technical triplicates, the study counted a clone as expanded if it had at least 8 unique UMIs. The public reads were reanalyzed by TCRdb: fastp trimming at Q25, MiXCR alignment, in-frame beta chains only. Identical CDR3 proteins give one entry, which carries the most common genes and DNA. For this entry, the V and J calls and clone size follow TCRdb and not the study's own pipeline. Counted in this sample were 65,000 to 95,000 distinct CDR3 sequences; approximately 6% of them appeared once. 7.9% of the sample goes to the ten largest clones.

Taken from cysteine to phenylalanine, the CDR3 has 14 residues. Just CDR3 DNA is preserved here, 42 bases in frame from base 1. V sheds 5 bases and J sheds 6 bases, leaving 17 bases between their ends. CDR1 and CDR2, looked up from the germline V gene, are SGHRS and YFSETQ. In light of the paper, this sample's time point label describes: longitudinal time-point 2. Libraries from unsorted PBMCs were made from 2 million PBMCs kept in RNAlater at -80 degrees C until RNA extraction. Multiple sclerosis patients were enrolled in a US clinical protocol evaluating disease progression by magnetic resonance imaging. Peripheral blood was subjected to Ficoll-Hypaque density gradient centrifugation to isolate PBMCs, which were then cryopreserved in liquid nitrogen.

The chain is encoded by TRBV5-1 joined to TRBJ1-1; the D gene cannot be resolved reliably. The sample comprised PBMCs. The sequence was obtained from an older woman with multiple sclerosis. The DNA sequence is as follows: TGCGCCAGCAGTCGCGCCCCCGGGAAACCTGAAGCTTTCTTT. Its translation reads: CASSRAPGKPEAFF.